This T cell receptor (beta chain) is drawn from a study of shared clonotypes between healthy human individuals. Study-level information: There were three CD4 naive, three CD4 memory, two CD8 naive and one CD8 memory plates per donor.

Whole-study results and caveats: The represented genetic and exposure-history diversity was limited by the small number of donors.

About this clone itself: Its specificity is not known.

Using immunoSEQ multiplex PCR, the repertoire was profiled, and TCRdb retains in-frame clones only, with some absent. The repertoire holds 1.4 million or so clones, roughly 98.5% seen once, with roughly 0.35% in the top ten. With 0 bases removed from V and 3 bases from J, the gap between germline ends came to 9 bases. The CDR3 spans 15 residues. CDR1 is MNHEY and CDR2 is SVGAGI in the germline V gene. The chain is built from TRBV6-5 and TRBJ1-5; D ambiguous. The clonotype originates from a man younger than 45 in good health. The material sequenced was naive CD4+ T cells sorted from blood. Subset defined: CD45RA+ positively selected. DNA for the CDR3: TGTGCCAGCAGTTACTCAGGGAATGTCAATCAGCCCCAGCATTTT. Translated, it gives CASSYSGNVNQPQHF.